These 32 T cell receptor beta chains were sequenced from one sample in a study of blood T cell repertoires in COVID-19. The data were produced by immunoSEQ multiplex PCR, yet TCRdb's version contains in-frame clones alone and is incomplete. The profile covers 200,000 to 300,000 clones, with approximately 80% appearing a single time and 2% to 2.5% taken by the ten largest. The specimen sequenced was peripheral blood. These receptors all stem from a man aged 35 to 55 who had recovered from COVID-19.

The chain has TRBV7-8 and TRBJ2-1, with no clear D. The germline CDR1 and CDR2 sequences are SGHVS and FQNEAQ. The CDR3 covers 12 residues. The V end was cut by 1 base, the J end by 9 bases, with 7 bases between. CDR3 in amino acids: CASSLVAGEQFF. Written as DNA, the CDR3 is TGTGCCAGCAGCTTAGTAGCCGGTGAGCAGTTCTTC.

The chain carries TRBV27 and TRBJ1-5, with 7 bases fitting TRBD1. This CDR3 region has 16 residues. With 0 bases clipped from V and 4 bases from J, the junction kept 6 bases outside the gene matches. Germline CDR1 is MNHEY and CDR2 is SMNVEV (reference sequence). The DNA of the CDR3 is TGTGCCAGCAGTTTATCTGCAGGGGGATGGAATCAGCCCCAGCATTTT. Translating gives CASSLSAGGWNQPQHF.

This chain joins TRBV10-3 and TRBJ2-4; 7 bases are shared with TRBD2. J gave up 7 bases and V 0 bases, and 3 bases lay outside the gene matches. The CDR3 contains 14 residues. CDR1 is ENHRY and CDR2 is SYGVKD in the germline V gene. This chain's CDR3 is CAISESRGENIQYF. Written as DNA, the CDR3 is TGTGCCATCAGTGAGTCACGGGGGGAGAACATTCAGTACTTC.

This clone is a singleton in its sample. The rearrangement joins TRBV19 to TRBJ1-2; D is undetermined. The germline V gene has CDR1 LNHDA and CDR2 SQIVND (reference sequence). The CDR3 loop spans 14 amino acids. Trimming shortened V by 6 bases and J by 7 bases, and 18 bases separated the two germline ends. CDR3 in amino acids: CASSPGQLEGGYTF. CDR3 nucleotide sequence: TGTGCCAGTAGCCCGGGTCAGTTAGAAGGTGGCTACACCTTC.

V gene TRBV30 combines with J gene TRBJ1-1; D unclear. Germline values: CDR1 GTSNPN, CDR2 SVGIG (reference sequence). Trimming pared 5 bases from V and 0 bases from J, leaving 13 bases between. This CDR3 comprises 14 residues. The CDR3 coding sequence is TGTGCCTGGTCATTGGGAGCCCTGAACACTGAAGCTTTCTTT. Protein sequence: CAWSLGALNTEAFF.

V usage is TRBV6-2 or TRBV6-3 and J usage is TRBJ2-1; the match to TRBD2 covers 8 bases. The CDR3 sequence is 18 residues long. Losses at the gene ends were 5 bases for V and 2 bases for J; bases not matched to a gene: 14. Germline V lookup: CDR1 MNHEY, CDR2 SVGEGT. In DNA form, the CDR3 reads TGTGCCAGCAGTCCCCCGGGACTAGGGACTGAAACCTACAATGAGCAGTTCTTC. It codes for CASSPPGLGTETYNEQFF.

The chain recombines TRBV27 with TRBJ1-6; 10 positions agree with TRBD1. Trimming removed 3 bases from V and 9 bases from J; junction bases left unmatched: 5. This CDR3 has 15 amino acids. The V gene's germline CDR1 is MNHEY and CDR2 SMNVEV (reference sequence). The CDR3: CASSFTGTGVSPLHF. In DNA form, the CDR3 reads TGTGCCAGCAGTTTTACCGGGACAGGGGTTTCACCCCTCCACTTT.

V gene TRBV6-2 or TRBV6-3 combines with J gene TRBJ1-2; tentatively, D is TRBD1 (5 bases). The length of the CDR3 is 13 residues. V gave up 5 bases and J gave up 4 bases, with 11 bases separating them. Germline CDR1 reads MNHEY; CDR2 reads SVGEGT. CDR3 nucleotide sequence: TGTGCCAGCAGTCGACAGTACATCTATGGCTACACCTTC. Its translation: CASSRQYIYGYTF.

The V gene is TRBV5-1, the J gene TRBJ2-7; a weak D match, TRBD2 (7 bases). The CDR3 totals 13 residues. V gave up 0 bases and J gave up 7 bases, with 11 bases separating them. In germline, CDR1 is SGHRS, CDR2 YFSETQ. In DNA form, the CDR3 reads TGCGCCAGCAGCTTGGAGGGGGGGCTTGAGCAGTACTTC. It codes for CASSLEGGLEQYF. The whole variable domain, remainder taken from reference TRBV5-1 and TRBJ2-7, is KAGVTQTPRYLIKTRGQQVTLSCSPISGHRSVSWYQQTPGQGLQFLFEYFSETQRNKGNFPGRFSGRQFSNSRSEMNVSTLELGDSALYLCASSLEGGLEQYFGPGTRLTVT.

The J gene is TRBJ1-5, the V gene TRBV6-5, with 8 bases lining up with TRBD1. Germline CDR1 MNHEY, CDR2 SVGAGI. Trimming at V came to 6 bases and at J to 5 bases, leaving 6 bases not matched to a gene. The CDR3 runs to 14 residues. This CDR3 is CASRDGQGHQPQHF. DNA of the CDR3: TGTGCCAGCAGAGACGGACAGGGCCATCAGCCCCAGCATTTT.

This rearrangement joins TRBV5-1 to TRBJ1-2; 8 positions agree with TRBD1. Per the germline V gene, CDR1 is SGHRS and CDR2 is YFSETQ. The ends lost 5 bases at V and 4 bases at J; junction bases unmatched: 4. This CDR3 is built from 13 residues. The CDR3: CASRTGDGYGYTF. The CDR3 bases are TGCGCCAGCAGGACAGGGGACGGCTATGGCTACACCTTC.

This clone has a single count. The CDR3 coding sequence is TGCAGCGTTGCTGGGACAGGGGTGGAAAAACTGTTTTTT. Encoded protein: CSVAGTGVEKLFF. V and J are TRBV29-1 and TRBJ1-4, with 10 bases identical to TRBD1. From germline, CDR1 is SQVTM and CDR2 ANQGSEA. After removal of 4 bases from V and 8 bases from J, the junction contained 4 bases not matched to a gene. The CDR3 length is 13 residues.

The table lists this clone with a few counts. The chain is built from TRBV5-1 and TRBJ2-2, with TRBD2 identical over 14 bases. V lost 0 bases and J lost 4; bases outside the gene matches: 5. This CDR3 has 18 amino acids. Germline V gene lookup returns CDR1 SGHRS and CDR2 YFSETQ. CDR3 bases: TGCGCCAGCAGCTTGGCCCCGACTAGCGGGAGGGCCACCGGGGAGCTGTTTTTT. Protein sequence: CASSLAPTSGRATGELFF.

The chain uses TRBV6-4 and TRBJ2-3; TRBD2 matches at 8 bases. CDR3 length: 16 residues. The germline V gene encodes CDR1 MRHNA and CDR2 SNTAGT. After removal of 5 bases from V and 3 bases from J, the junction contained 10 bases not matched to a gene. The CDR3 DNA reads TGTGCCAGCAGTCCTTCGCGGGAGGATGGGACAGATACGCAGTATTTT. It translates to CASSPSREDGTDTQYF.

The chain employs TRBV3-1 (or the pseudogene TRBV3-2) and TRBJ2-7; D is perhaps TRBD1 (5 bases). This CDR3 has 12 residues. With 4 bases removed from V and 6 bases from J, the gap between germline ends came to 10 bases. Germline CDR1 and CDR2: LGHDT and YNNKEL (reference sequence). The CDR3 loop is CASSRSRGEQYF. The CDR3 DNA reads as TGTGCCAGCAGCCGCTCAAGGGGCGAGCAGTACTTC.

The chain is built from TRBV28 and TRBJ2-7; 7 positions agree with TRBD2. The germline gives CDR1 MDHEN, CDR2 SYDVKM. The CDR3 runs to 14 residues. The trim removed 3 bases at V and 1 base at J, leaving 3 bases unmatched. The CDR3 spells CASSFGGLSYEQYF. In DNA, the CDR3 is TGTGCCAGCAGTTTCGGGGGGTTATCCTACGAGCAGTACTTC.

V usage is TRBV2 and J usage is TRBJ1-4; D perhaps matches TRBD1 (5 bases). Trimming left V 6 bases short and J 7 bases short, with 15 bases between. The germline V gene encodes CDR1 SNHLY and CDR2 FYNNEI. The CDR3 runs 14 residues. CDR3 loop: CASRGRVAGEKLFF. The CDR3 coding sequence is TGTGCCAGCAGAGGCAGGGTGGCAGGTGAAAAACTGTTTTTT.

Here the CDR3 DNA reads TGTGCCAGTAGTATATCCCTGGCGGGTCAGCCCCAGCATTTT. It codes for CASSISLAGQPQHF. The chain combines TRBV19 with TRBJ1-5, with D unclear. There are 14 residues in the CDR3. From germline, CDR1 is LNHDA and CDR2 SQIVND (reference sequence). V lost 2 bases to trimming and J lost 6 bases, with 11 bases between them. Filled out from reference TRBV19 and TRBJ1-5, the complete variable domain reads DGGITQSPKYLFRKEGQNVTLSCEQNLNHDAMYWYRQDPGQGLRLIYYSQIVNDFQKGDIAEGYSVSREKKESFPLTVTSAQKNPTAFYLCASSISLAGQPQHFGDGTRLSIL.

The CDR3 here is CASSPGSGYTF. In DNA, the CDR3 is TGTGCCAGCTCGCCGGGGAGCGGCTACACCTTC. The chain is built from TRBV18 and TRBJ1-2; D remains unclear. The CDR3 spans 11 residues. The V gene lost 6 bases and the J gene lost 8 bases, with 10 bases spanning the gap. CDR1 KGHSH and CDR2 LQKENI come from the germline V gene.

CDR3: CAWMDRGENTIYF. The DNA of the CDR3 is TGTGCCTGGATGGACAGGGGCGAAAACACCATATATTTT. The V gene is TRBV30, the J gene TRBJ1-3; 9 positions agree with TRBD1. Germline CDR1 reads GTSNPN; CDR2 reads SVGIG (reference sequence). This CDR3 is built from 13 residues. V lost 4 bases and J lost 6; bases outside the gene matches: 4.

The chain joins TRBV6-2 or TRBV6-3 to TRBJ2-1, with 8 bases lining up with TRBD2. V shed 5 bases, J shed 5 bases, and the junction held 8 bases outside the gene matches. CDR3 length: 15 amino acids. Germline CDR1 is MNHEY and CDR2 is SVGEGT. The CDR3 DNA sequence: TGTGCCAGCAGTCAAAGCGGGAGACAGGACAATGAGCAGTTCTTC. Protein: CASSQSGRQDNEQFF.

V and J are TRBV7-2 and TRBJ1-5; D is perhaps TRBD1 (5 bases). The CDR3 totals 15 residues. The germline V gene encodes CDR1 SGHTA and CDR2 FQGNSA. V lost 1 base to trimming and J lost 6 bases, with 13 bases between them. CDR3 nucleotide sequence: TGTGCCAGCAGCTTAGGGGCAGGGTGGTCTCAGCCCCAGCATTTT. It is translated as CASSLGAGWSQPQHF.

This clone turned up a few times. The CDR3 sequence is CAIRRGEDRTYEQYF. DNA of the CDR3: TGTGCCATCAGGCGAGGGGAGGACAGGACCTACGAGCAGTACTTC. The chain carries TRBV10-3 and TRBJ2-7; TRBD1 might be the D (7 bases). Trimming removed 6 bases at V and 2 bases at J, with 17 bases between. Germline assignment: CDR1 ENHRY and CDR2 SYGVKD. The CDR3 totals 15 residues.

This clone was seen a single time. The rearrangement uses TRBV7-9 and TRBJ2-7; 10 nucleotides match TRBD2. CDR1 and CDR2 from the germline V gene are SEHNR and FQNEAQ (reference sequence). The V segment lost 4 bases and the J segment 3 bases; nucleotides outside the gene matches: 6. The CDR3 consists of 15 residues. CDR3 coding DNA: TGTGCCAGCAGCTCCGGACTAGCGGAATTCTACGAGCAGTACTTC. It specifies CASSSGLAEFYEQYF.

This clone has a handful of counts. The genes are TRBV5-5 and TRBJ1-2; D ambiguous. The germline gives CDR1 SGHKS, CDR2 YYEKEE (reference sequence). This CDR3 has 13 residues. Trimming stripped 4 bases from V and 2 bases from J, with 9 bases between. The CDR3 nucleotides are TGTGCCAGCAGCCTAGGAGGAAACTATGGCTACACCTTC. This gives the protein CASSLGGNYGYTF. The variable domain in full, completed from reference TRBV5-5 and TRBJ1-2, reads DAGVTQSPTHLIKTRGQQVTLRCSPISGHKSVSWYQQVLGQGPQFIFQYYEKEERGRGNFPDRFSARQFPNYSSELNVNALLLGDSALYLCASSLGGNYGYTFGSGTRLTVV.

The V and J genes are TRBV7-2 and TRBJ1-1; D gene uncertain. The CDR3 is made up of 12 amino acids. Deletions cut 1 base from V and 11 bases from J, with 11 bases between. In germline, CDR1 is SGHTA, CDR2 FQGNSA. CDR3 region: CASSLGALFAFF. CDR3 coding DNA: TGTGCCAGCAGCTTAGGAGCCCTTTTTGCTTTCTTT.

DNA for the CDR3: TGCGCCAGCAGTCGAGCGGGACCACACTACAATGAGCAGTTCTTC. Translating it yields CASSRAGPHYNEQFF. The chain carries TRBV23-1 and TRBJ2-1; 7 nucleotides line up with TRBD2. Being an ORF, TRBV23-1 has a function that is uncertain. The CDR3 length is 15 residues. The ends lost 4 bases at V and 3 bases at J; junction bases unmatched: 6.

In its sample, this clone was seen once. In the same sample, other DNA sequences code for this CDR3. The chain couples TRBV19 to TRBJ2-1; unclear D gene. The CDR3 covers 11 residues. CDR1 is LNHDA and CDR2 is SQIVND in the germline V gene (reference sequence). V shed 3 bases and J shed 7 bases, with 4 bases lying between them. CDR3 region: CASSILNEQFF. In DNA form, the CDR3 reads TGTGCCAGTAGTATCTTGAATGAGCAGTTCTTC.

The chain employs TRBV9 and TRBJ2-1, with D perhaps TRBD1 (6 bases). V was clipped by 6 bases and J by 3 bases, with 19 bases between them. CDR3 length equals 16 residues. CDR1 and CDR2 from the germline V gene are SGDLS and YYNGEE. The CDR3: CASKPVTGSLYNEQFF. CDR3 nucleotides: TGTGCCAGCAAGCCCGTTACAGGGTCCCTCTACAATGAGCAGTTCTTC. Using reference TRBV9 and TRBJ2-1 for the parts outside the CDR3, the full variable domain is DSGVTQTPKHLITATGQRVTLRCSPRSGDLSVYWYQQSLDQGLQFLIQYYNGEERAKGNILERFSAQQFPDLHSELNLSSLELGDSALYFCASKPVTGSLYNEQFFGPGTRLTVL.

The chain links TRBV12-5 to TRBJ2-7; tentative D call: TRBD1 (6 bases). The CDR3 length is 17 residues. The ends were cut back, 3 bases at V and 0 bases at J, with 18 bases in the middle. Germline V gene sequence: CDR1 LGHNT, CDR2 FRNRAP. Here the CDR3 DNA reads TGTGCTAGTGGTTTCCCACCCGGGACAACCTCCTCCTACGAGCAGTACTTC. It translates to CASGFPPGTTSSYEQYF.

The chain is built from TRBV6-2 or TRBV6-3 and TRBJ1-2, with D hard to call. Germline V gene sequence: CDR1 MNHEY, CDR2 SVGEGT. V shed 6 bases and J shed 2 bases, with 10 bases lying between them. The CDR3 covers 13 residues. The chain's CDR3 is CASSRVRNYGYTF. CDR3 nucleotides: TGTGCCAGCAGCCGAGTAAGAAACTATGGCTACACCTTC.

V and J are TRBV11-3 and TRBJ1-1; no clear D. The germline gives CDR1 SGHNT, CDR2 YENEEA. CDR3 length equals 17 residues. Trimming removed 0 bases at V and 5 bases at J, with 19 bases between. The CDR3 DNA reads TGTGCCAGCAGCTTAGACCGTTCTATACTGGACTGGACTGAAGCTTTCTTT. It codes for CASSLDRSILDWTEAFF.